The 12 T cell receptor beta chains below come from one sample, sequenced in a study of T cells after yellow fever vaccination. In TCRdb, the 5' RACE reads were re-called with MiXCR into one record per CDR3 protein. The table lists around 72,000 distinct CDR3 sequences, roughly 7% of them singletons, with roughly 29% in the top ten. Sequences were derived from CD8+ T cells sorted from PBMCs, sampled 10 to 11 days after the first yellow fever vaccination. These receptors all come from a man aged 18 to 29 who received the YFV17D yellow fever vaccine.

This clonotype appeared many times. DNA for the CDR3: TGTGCCAGCAGCTCTACAGCAAGAACCTACGAGCAGTACGTC. Protein: CASSSTARTYEQYV. V gene TRBV7-2 combines with J gene TRBJ2-7; D is uncertain. Trimming pared 4 bases from V and 2 bases from J, leaving 12 bases between. The germline V gene has CDR1 SGHTA and CDR2 FQGNSA. The CDR3 covers 14 residues.

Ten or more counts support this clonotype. The CDR3 DNA is TGTGCCAGCGGGTACTCCTACAATGAGCAGTTCTTC. It encodes CASGYSYNEQFF. The V call is TRBV27, the J call TRBJ2-1; the D is unclear. In germline, CDR1 is MNHEY, CDR2 SMNVEV (reference sequence). Between the trimmed V and J ends, which lost 8 bases and 0 bases, there was a span of 5 bases. The CDR3 has 12 residues.

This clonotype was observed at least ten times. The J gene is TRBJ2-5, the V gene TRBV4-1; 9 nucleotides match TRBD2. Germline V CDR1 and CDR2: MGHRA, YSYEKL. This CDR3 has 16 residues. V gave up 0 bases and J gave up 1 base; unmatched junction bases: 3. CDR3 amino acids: CASSQDPAGGQETQYF. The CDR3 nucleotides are TGCGCCAGCAGCCAAGACCCAGCGGGGGGCCAAGAGACCCAGTACTTC.

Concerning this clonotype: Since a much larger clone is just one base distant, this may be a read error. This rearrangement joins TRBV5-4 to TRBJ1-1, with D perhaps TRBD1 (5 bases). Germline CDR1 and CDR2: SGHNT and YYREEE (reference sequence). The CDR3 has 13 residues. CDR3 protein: CASRGPSQTEVFF. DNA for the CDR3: TGTGCCAGCAGGGGACCGTCGCAAACTGAAGTTTTCTTT.

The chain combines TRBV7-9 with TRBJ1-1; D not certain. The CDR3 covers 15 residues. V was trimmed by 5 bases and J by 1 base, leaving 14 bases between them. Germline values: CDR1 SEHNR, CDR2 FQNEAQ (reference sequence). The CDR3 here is CASSRLNMRNTEAFF. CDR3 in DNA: TGTGCCAGCAGCCGCCTAAATATGCGGAACACTGAAGCTTTCTTT. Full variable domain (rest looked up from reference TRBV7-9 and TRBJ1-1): DTGVSQNPRHKITKRGQNVTFRCDPISEHNRLYWYRQTLGQGPEFLTYFQNEAQLEKSRLLSDRFSAERPKGSFSTLEIQRTEQGDSAMYLCASSRLNMRNTEAFFGQGTRLTVV.

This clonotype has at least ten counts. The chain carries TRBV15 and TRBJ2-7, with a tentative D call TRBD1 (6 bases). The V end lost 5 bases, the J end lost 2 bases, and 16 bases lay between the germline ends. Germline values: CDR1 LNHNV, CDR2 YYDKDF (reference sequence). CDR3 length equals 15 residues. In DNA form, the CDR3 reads TGTGCCACCAGCTCGTCGGCGACAGGAGCCTACGAGCAGTACGTC. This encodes CATSSSATGAYEQYV.

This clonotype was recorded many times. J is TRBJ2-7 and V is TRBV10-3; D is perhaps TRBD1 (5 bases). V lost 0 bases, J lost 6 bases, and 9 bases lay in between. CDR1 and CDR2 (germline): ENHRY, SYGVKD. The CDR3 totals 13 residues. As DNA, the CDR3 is TGTGCCATCAGTGAGTCACAGGTAGGCGAGCAGTACTTC. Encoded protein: CAISESQVGEQYF.

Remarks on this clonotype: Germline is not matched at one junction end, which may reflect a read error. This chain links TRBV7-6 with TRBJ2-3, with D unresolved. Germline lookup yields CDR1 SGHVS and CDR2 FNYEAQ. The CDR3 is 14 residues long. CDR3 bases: TGTGCCAGCAGCTTAGTTTCGGGCGCAGATACGCATTATTTT. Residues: CASSLVSGADTHYF.

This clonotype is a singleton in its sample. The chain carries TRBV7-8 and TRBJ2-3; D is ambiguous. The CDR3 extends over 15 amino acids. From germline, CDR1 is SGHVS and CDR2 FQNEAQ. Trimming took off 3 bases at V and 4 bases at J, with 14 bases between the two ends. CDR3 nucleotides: TGTGCCAGCAGCTTTAGGAGAGATACCTCAGATACGCAGTATTTT. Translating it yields CASSFRRDTSDTQYF.

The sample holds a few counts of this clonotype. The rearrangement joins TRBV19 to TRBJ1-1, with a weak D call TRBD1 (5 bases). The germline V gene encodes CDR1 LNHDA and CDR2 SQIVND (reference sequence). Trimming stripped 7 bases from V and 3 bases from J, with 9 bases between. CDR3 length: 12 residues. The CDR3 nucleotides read TGTGCCAGTATGCAGGGTTACACTGAAGCTTTCTTT. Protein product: CASMQGYTEAFF.

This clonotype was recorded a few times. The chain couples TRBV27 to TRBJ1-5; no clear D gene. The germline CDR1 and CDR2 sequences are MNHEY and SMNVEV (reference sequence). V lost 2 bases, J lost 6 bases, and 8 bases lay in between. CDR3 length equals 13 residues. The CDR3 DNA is TGTGCCAGCAGTTTAGGCGGACGTCAGCCCCAGCATTTT. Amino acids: CASSLGGRQPQHF.

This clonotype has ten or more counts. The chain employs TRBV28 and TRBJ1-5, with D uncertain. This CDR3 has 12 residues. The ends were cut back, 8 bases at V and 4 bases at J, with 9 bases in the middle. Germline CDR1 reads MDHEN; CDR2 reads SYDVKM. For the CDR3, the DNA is TGTGCCAGCGATTTTACGAATCAGCCCCAGCATTTT. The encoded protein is CASDFTNQPQHF.